A single sample is the source of the 4 T cell receptor beta chains below, sequenced in a study of blood T cell repertoires in COVID-19. Some clones are missing from TCRdb's copy, which holds only in-frame ones; the method was immunoSEQ multiplex PCR. The data contain 380,000 or so clones, more than 80% of them singletons. Sequencing input: peripheral blood. The receptors were sampled from a man aged 35 to 55 with acute or convalescent COVID-19.

This clone was found once. The chain combines TRBV25-1 with TRBJ2-7; D unclear. Germline-derived CDR1 and CDR2 are MGHDK and SYGVNS. CDR3 length equals 11 residues. V was pared by 4 bases and J by 5 bases, with 6 bases between. The CDR3 nucleotides are TGTGCCAGCAGTGTTCGGGACGAGCAGTACTTC. This translates into CASSVRDEQYF.

The rearrangement joins TRBV19 to TRBJ2-6; D is undetermined. Germline CDR1 LNHDA, CDR2 SQIVND (reference sequence). CDR3 size: 14 residues. V lost 5 bases, J lost 2 bases, and 7 bases lay in between. Written as DNA, the CDR3 is TGTGCCAGTAGTCCCCAGACTGGGGCCAACGTCCTGACTTTC. This gives the protein CASSPQTGANVLTF.

In its sample, this clone was seen a few times. The V gene is TRBV30, the J gene TRBJ2-7; 9 positions agree with TRBD2. Per germline, CDR1 GTSNPN and CDR2 SVGIG (reference sequence). This CDR3 comprises 14 residues. The V and J ends lost 3 bases and 5 bases, in that order; junction bases with no gene match: 8. The CDR3 DNA follows: TGTGCCTGGAGCGAGGGACTAGCCGGCCACGAGCAGTACTTC. It codes for CAWSEGLAGHEQYF.

Notes on this clone: Other DNA sequences in the same sample also yield this CDR3. CDR3 residues: CASSVGGTSYNEQFF. The CDR3 DNA sequence: TGTGCCAGCAGCGTAGGAGGTACTTCGTACAATGAGCAGTTCTTC. V gene TRBV9 combines with J gene TRBJ2-1; D gene uncertain. V dropped 0 bases and J dropped 4 bases, with 11 bases sitting between them. Germline CDR1 is SGDLS and CDR2 is YYNGEE. This CDR3 is built from 15 residues. Combining the CDR3 with reference TRBV9 and TRBJ2-1 gives the whole variable domain DSGVTQTPKHLITATGQRVTLRCSPRSGDLSVYWYQQSLDQGLQFLIQYYNGEERAKGNILERFSAQQFPDLHSELNLSSLELGDSALYFCASSVGGTSYNEQFFGPGTRLTVL.